This T cell receptor (beta chain) was sequenced for a study of blood T cells in healthy people across ages. It was with a sample-barcoded 5' primer and a J-beta primer mix that a second PCR of roughly 6 to 12 cycles was run. Each cDNA was tagged by a template-switch adaptor containing 12 random nucleotides. TCRdb fed the 5' RACE reads into MiXCR, producing one record per CDR3 protein. The data contain 1.5 million to 2 million distinct CDR3 sequences, roughly 30% of them singletons. Germline V gene lookup returns CDR1 MNHEY and CDR2 SMNVEV (reference sequence). The J segment lost 5 bases and the V segment lost 6 bases, leaving 12 bases of the junction unmatched. The CDR3 loop spans 17 amino acids.

The V gene is TRBV27, the J gene TRBJ2-3; 12 nucleotides agree with TRBD2. The sample was blood. This receptor was obtained from a woman in her thirties in good health. The CDR3 loop reads CASRPLAGGFSVDTQYF. DNA for the CDR3: TGTGCCAGCAGGCCGCTAGCGGGGGGGTTTAGTGTAGATACGCAGTATTTT.